This T cell receptor beta chain was sequenced for a study of blood T cell repertoires in COVID-19. Study context: There were acute and convalescent COVID-19 samples, and they came from the United States, Italy and Spain.

This clone was observed a few times. In the authors' workflow: Reference gene primer amplification gave nucleated cell count estimates. The protocol was immunoSEQ multiplex PCR, while the TCRdb copy is restricted to in-frame clones and leaves out a portion. For V, J and clone size, that table is used; D and trimming come from the DNA. Of about 26,000 clones in the sample, 85% to 90% were seen once. The trim removed 5 bases at V and 12 bases at J, leaving 3 bases unmatched. The CDR3 is 11 amino acids. Germline V gene data show CDR1 as SEHNR and CDR2 as FQNEAQ (reference sequence). V gene TRBV7-9 combines with J gene TRBJ2-3; 9 bases are a match to TRBD1. Sequencing was done on a sample of peripheral blood. The sequence derives from a human donor in a cohort sampled during active COVID-19. The CDR3 sequence is CASSPTGGQYF. The CDR3 nucleotides are TGTGCCAGCAGCCCGACAGGGGGTCAGTATTTT.